This T cell receptor beta chain was documented in a study of siplizumab effects on memory and regulatory T cells. Note on this clone: Its antigen remains unknown.

General study points: Solely a minor proportion of alloreactive clones could be assigned to unstimulated subsets. Left unconfirmed was the suppressive function of proliferating Tregs from siplizumab cultures.

Each sample contributed some 96,000 TCR templates to the assay. The repertoire was sequenced with immunoSEQ multiplex PCR; TCRdb's copy has only in-frame clones and lacks some. This table has over 70,000 clones, around 90% appearing once. This TCR was recovered from a human donor in good health. Material for sequencing was CD4+ T cells sorted from blood.

CDR3: CASRKDRTSMKRDTIYF. In DNA, the CDR3 is TGTGCCAGCAGAAAGGACAGGACCTCCATGAAACGCGACACCATATATTTT. This chain joins TRBV7-9 and TRBJ1-3; TRBD1 matches 7 bases. Trimming removed 6 bases from V and 8 bases from J; junction bases left unmatched: 19. Germline CDR1 and CDR2: SEHNR and FQNEAQ (reference sequence). The CDR3 length is 17 residues.